This T cell receptor beta chain is drawn from a study of blood T cell repertoires in COVID-19. Authors' data handling: Reference gene primer amplification in the assay estimated nucleated cell counts. TCRdb's table, derived via immunoSEQ multiplex PCR, lists solely in-frame clones and lacks some. V and J calls and clone size are copied from that table; D and trimming were computed from the DNA. The data contain 90,000 to 100,000 clones, 85% of them singletons. V gave up 5 bases and J gave up 2 bases, with 12 bases separating them. This CDR3 comprises 14 residues. Germline V gene data show CDR1 as GTSNPN and CDR2 as SVGIG (reference sequence).

Specimen: peripheral blood. The gene calls are TRBV30 and TRBJ2-2; TRBD2 is a possible D gene (6 bases). The source of this sequence is a man aged 80 or over with acute or convalescent COVID-19. The CDR3 coding sequence is TGTGCCTGGGGCCCGGGAGCAAACACCGGGGAGCTGTTTTTT. Its translation: CAWGPGANTGELFF.